This T cell receptor beta chain originates from a study of T cells after yellow fever vaccination. Only a few counts were recorded for this clonotype. Its antigen is as yet unknown. Findings and caveats of the study: FACS-sorted repertoires could harbor abundant contaminating bulk-population clonotypes.

The germline V gene has CDR1 MNHEY and CDR2 SMNVEV (reference sequence). With 4 bases removed from V and 0 bases from J, the gap between germline ends came to 10 bases. The CDR3 sequence is 14 residues long. The 5'RACE template-switching step produced TCR cDNA and added a universal primer site and UMIs. MiXCR, applied by TCRdb to the 5' RACE reads, yields one record per CDR3 protein. In the table there are hundreds of thousands of distinct CDR3 sequences, roughly 3.5% of which are singletons. The rearrangement links TRBV27 to TRBJ2-7; the D gene is possibly TRBD2 (5 bases). Sequenced material: PBMCs, taken on the day of the yellow fever booster vaccination. The receptor's source is a man aged 18 to 29 who received the YFV17D yellow fever vaccine. CDR3 in DNA: TGTGCCAGCAGTTCGCGGGTAAGCTCCTACGAGCAGTACTTC. Translated: CASSSRVSSYEQYF.